The clone carrying this T cell receptor (beta chain) was seen more than once but under ten times. No antigen is known for it. Primed by a sample-barcoded 5' primer and a J-beta primer mix, a second PCR proceeded for about 7 to 11 cycles. TCRdb redid the calling of the 5' RACE reads with MiXCR, one entry per CDR3 protein. The profile shows around 620,000 distinct CDR3 sequences, roughly a quarter of them singletons. This sample stems from a study of blood T cells in healthy people across ages. General observations from the study: Long-lived donors exceeded aged donors in naive CD4+ cells and diversity.

Germline lookup yields CDR1 MDHEN and CDR2 SYDVKM. J lost 6 bases, V lost 1 base, and 5 bases had no gene match. The CDR3 totals 14 residues. The chain links TRBV28 to TRBJ2-7; 8 bases are a match to TRBD1. The sequenced sample was blood. The clonotype comes from a woman between 65 and 79 years old in good health. In DNA, the CDR3 is TGTGCCAGCAGTTTATCTACAGGGGGAGGCGAGCAGTACTTC. Translation: CASSLSTGGGEQYF.